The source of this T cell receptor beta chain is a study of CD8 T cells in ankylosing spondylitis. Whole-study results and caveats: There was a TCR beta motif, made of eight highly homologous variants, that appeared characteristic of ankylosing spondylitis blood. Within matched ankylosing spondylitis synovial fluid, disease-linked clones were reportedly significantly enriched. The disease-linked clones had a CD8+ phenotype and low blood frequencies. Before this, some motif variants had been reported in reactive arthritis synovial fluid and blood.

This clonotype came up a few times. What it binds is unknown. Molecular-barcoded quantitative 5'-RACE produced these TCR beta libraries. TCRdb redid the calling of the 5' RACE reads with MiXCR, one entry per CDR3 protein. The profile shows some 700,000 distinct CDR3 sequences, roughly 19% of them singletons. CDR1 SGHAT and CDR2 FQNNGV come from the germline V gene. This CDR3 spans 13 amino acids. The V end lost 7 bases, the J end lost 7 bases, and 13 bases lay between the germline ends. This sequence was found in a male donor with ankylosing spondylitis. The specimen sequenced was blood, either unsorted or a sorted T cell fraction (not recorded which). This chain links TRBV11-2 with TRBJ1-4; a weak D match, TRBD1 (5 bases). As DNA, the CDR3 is TGTGCCAGCACCCCTGGGGCACCTGAAAAACTGTTTTTT. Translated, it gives CASTPGAPEKLFF.